The 27 T cell receptor beta chains given below trace back to one sample, sequenced in a study of technical replicates of blood from four donors. The table came from immunoSEQ multiplex PCR; TCRdb's copy has only in-frame clones and leaves some out. The sample includes around 80,000 clones, about 89% of them seen just once. The sequenced sample consisted of T cells isolated from PBMCs. These receptors all come from a human donor in good health.

This clone has only one observation. The chain employs TRBV2 and TRBJ2-3; D is unclear. Germline V lookup: CDR1 SNHLY, CDR2 FYNNEI. Trimming took off 8 bases at V and 0 bases at J, with 9 bases between the two ends. The CDR3 spans 13 residues. The CDR3 loop is CASQEISTDTQYF. CDR3 DNA sequence: TGTGCCAGCCAAGAGATAAGCACAGATACGCAGTATTTT.

The V gene is TRBV9, the J gene TRBJ2-7, with D hard to call. Trimming stripped 3 bases from V and 4 bases from J, with 11 bases between. Germline-derived CDR1 and CDR2 are SGDLS and YYNGEE. The CDR3 is 13 residues long. The CDR3 loop is CASSGRYSYEQYF. The CDR3 nucleotides are TGTGCCAGCAGCGGGCGCTACAGTTACGAGCAGTACTTC. The entire variable domain, with the rest obtained from reference TRBV9 and TRBJ2-7, is as follows: DSGVTQTPKHLITATGQRVTLRCSPRSGDLSVYWYQQSLDQGLQFLIQYYNGEERAKGNILERFSAQQFPDLHSELNLSSLELGDSALYFCASSGRYSYEQYFGPGTRLTVT.

The genes are TRBV6-5 and TRBJ2-3; 9 nucleotides line up with TRBD2. Germline assignment: CDR1 MNHEY and CDR2 SVGAGI. Losses at the gene ends were 3 bases for V and 6 bases for J; bases not matched to a gene: 7. This CDR3 has 15 amino acids. Here the CDR3 DNA reads TGTGCCAGCAGTTATATAGCGGGAGAATTGGATACGCAGTATTTT. Amino acids: CASSYIAGELDTQYF.

The V and J genes are TRBV19 and TRBJ2-7; 7 nucleotides match TRBD2. The CDR3 consists of 14 residues. The germline V gene has CDR1 LNHDA and CDR2 SQIVND (reference sequence). Unmatched junction bases numbered 3, after V lost 4 bases and J lost 0 bases. The CDR3 protein is CASSTGGPSYEQYF. DNA of the CDR3: TGTGCCAGTAGTACGGGGGGACCCTCCTACGAGCAGTACTTC.

This clone has only a few counts. This chain connects TRBV6-5 to TRBJ1-2, with D perhaps matching TRBD1 (6 bases). The germline V gene has CDR1 MNHEY and CDR2 SVGAGI. This CDR3 comprises 14 residues. The V end lost 3 bases, the J end lost 3 bases, and 11 bases lay between the germline ends. The CDR3 coding sequence is TGTGCCAGCAGTTATGGGGGACAACACTATGGCTACACCTTC. Translated: CASSYGGQHYGYTF.

A note on this clone: The same CDR3 is also encoded by other DNA sequences in this sample. This chain joins TRBV19 and TRBJ1-1, with 7 bases identical to TRBD1. In germline, CDR1 is LNHDA, CDR2 SQIVND (reference sequence). The CDR3 is 14 residues long. V lost 4 bases to trimming and J lost 0 bases; unmatched junction nucleotides: 2. The CDR3 nucleotides read TGTGCCAGTAGTAGGGGGACAGTGAACACTGAAGCTTTCTTT. Residues: CASSRGTVNTEAFF.

This chain uses TRBV5-5 with TRBJ2-3, with 11 nucleotides matching TRBD2. The CDR3 is made up of 17 amino acids. Unmatched junction bases numbered 7, after V lost 2 bases and J lost 2 bases. Germline V CDR1 and CDR2: SGHKS, YYEKEE (reference sequence). The CDR3 DNA follows: TGTGCCAGCAGCTTACCCTCGACTAGCGGGAACACAGATACGCAGTATTTT. Amino acid sequence: CASSLPSTSGNTDTQYF.

The chain uses TRBV19 and TRBJ2-7, with D possibly being TRBD2 (5 bases). The V gene lost 5 bases and the J gene lost 1 base, with 15 bases spanning the gap. Per germline, CDR1 LNHDA and CDR2 SQIVND (reference sequence). The CDR3 runs to 15 residues. The CDR3 sequence is CASSETGIGSYEQYF. CDR3 bases: TGTGCCAGTAGTGAGACCGGGATTGGTTCCTACGAGCAGTACTTC.

The J gene is TRBJ1-2, the V gene TRBV19, with D hard to call. V lost 6 bases and J lost 7, with 15 bases in between. The CDR3 extends over 13 amino acids. In germline, CDR1 is LNHDA, CDR2 SQIVND (reference sequence). CDR3 nucleotide sequence: TGTGCCAGTAGCCTGTTGAGGGAGGGTGGCTACACCTTC. Translation: CASSLLREGGYTF. Based on the CDR3 plus reference TRBV19 and TRBJ1-2, the full variable domain is DGGITQSPKYLFRKEGQNVTLSCEQNLNHDAMYWYRQDPGQGLRLIYYSQIVNDFQKGDIAEGYSVSREKKESFPLTVTSAQKNPTAFYLCASSLLREGGYTFGSGTRLTVV.

The chain has TRBV7-6 and TRBJ1-4; TRBD1 aligns across 9 bases. This CDR3 is 16 amino acids long. From germline, CDR1 is SGHVS and CDR2 FNYEAQ. The trim removed 5 bases at V and 8 bases at J, leaving 12 bases unmatched. This CDR3 reads CASSLRRDRDGEKLFF. The CDR3 region has the DNA TGTGCCAGCAGCCTCCGAAGGGACAGGGATGGAGAAAAACTGTTTTTT.

V gene TRBV11-3 combines with J gene TRBJ2-3; D is perhaps TRBD1 (5 bases). Between the trimmed V and J ends, which lost 5 bases and 6 bases, there was a span of 12 bases. The CDR3 is 13 amino acids. The germline V gene encodes CDR1 SGHNT and CDR2 YENEEA. The CDR3 protein is CASSSRAGDTQYF. DNA for the CDR3: TGTGCCAGCAGCAGCCGGGCAGGGGATACGCAGTATTTT.

The chain's CDR3 is CASETLSGQGNEQYF. CDR3 sequence (DNA): TGTGCCAGCGAGACCCTTTCGGGACAGGGCAACGAGCAGTACTTC. The chain has TRBV6-1 and TRBJ2-7; 9 nucleotides agree with TRBD1. Germline V lookup: CDR1 MNHNS, CDR2 SASEGT. The CDR3 consists of 15 residues. V was pared by 8 bases and J by 5 bases, with 13 bases of the junction left unmatched.

The chain couples TRBV27 to TRBJ2-2; 7 bases agree with TRBD1. V lost 6 bases and J lost 0; bases outside the gene matches: 1. The CDR3 is 14 amino acids. Germline V CDR1 and CDR2: MNHEY, SMNVEV (reference sequence). CDR3 region: CASRQGTNTGELFF. The CDR3 DNA reads TGTGCCAGCAGACAGGGGACGAACACCGGGGAGCTGTTTTTT.

The chain couples TRBV10-1 to TRBJ1-2, with D tentatively TRBD1 (6 bases). The CDR3 is made up of 12 amino acids. Trimming cost V 7 bases and J 7 bases, with 13 bases left between them. The germline V gene has CDR1 WNHNN and CDR2 SYGVQD (reference sequence). The CDR3 loop reads CASNSGVGGYTF. As DNA, the CDR3 is TGCGCCAGCAATTCAGGGGTCGGTGGCTACACCTTC.

CDR3 sequence reads: CASSPPPGSDTQYF. The DNA for the CDR3 is TGTGCCAGCTCACCACCGCCGGGATCAGATACGCAGTATTTT. The chain uses TRBV18 and TRBJ2-3; D might be TRBD2 (5 bases). The CDR3 sequence is 14 residues long. Germline CDR1 is KGHSH and CDR2 is LQKENI. V was cut by 0 bases and J by 4 bases, with 8 bases left in between. Full variable domain (outside the CDR3, taken from reference TRBV18 and TRBJ2-3): NAGVMQNPRHLVRRRGQEARLRCSPMKGHSHVYWYRQLPEEGLKFMVYLQKENIIDESGMPKERFSAEFPKEGPSILRIQQVVRGDSAAYFCASSPPPGSDTQYFGPGTRLTVL.

The gene calls are TRBV6-5 and TRBJ1-2, with D possibly matching TRBD1 (6 bases). Germline CDR1 is MNHEY and CDR2 is SVGAGI. The CDR3 runs 15 residues. The V end was cut by 2 bases, the J end by 2 bases, with 12 bases between. The CDR3 region is CASSYSAGTNYGYTF. DNA for the CDR3: TGTGCCAGCAGTTACAGTGCCGGGACAAACTATGGCTACACCTTC.

This chain uses TRBV18 with TRBJ1-1; 8 nucleotides line up with TRBD1. Trimming cost V 6 bases and J 0 bases; bases outside gene matches: 6. The CDR3 runs 15 residues. CDR1 is KGHSH, CDR2 LQKENI, per germline. CDR3 in DNA: TGTGCCAGCTCGTCACTACAGGGGGTGAACACTGAAGCTTTCTTT. This sequence encodes CASSSLQGVNTEAFF.

The V gene is TRBV29-1, the J gene TRBJ2-1, with 13 bases lining up with TRBD2. Unmatched junction bases numbered 11, after V lost 0 bases and J lost 3 bases. Germline-derived CDR1 and CDR2 are SQVTM and ANQGSEA. The CDR3 extends over 19 amino acids. The DNA for the CDR3 is TGCAGCGTTGAAGAACGGGCTACTAGCGGGAGGGTCCTCTACAATGAGCAGTTCTTC. Encoded protein: CSVEERATSGRVLYNEQFF.

The genes are TRBV7-2 and TRBJ1-4, with D unresolved. Germline CDR1 SGHTA, CDR2 FQGNSA. V dropped 1 base and J dropped 5 bases, with 8 bases sitting between them. The CDR3 loop spans 14 amino acids. CDR3 in DNA: TGTGCCAGCAGCTTAGGGAGACGAAATGAAAAACTGTTTTTT. The encoded protein is CASSLGRRNEKLFF.

The rearrangement uses TRBV27 and TRBJ2-1, with 7 bases identical to TRBD2. The ends lost 9 bases at V and 7 bases at J; junction bases unmatched: 9. Per the germline V gene, CDR1 is MNHEY and CDR2 is SMNVEV (reference sequence). The CDR3 loop spans 13 amino acids. DNA of the CDR3: TGTGCCAGTACCCCTGCCGGGAGGAATGAGCAGTTCTTC. This sequence encodes CASTPAGRNEQFF.

This chain uses TRBV5-1 with TRBJ2-1, with TRBD2 matching 11 bases. Germline loops: CDR1 SGHRS, CDR2 YFSETQ. The V gene end was trimmed by 5 bases and the J gene end by 10 bases; junction bases not matched to a gene: 11. This CDR3 comprises 15 residues. CDR3 nucleotides: TGCGCCAGCAGTGCCGGGACTAGCGGCTTGTTGGAGCAGTTCTTC. Its protein is CASSAGTSGLLEQFF. Full variable domain (rest looked up from reference TRBV5-1 and TRBJ2-1): KAGVTQTPRYLIKTRGQQVTLSCSPISGHRSVSWYQQTPGQGLQFLFEYFSETQRNKGNFPGRFSGRQFSNSRSEMNVSTLELGDSALYLCASSAGTSGLLEQFFGPGTRLTVL.

The chain has TRBV9 and TRBJ2-1; 7 bases map to TRBD1. This CDR3 is built from 17 residues. V lost 3 bases, J lost 7 bases, and 16 bases stayed unmatched. From germline, CDR1 is SGDLS and CDR2 YYNGEE. CDR3 nucleotide sequence: TGTGCCAGCAGCGGCAACAGGGGCTCTAAGGTCGAAAATGAGCAGTTCTTC. Translation: CASSGNRGSKVENEQFF.

V is TRBV5-4 and J is TRBJ2-4, with 14 bases lining up with TRBD2. The V segment lost 0 bases and the J segment 7 bases; nucleotides outside the gene matches: 6. CDR1 is SGHNT, CDR2 YYREEE, per germline (reference sequence). The CDR3 covers 17 residues. CDR3 nucleotides: TGTGCCAGCAGCTTGGCGGGGACTAGCGGGAGAGGGAACATTCAGTACTTC. Protein: CASSLAGTSGRGNIQYF.

This clone was seen a few times. The genes are TRBV7-9 and TRBJ1-1, with D tentatively TRBD1 (5 bases). Germline loops: CDR1 SEHNR, CDR2 FQNEAQ (reference sequence). CDR3 size: 15 residues. Deletions cut 5 bases from V and 1 base from J, with 14 bases between. In DNA, the CDR3 is TGTGCCAGCAGCACATTGGGGGAGGAGAACACTGAAGCTTTCTTT. Translating it yields CASSTLGEENTEAFF.

V is TRBV28 and J is TRBJ2-6, with a tentative D call TRBD1 (5 bases). The CDR3 spans 15 residues. The V gene's germline CDR1 is MDHEN and CDR2 SYDVKM. The V end was cut by 7 bases, the J end by 2 bases, with 12 bases between. DNA for the CDR3: TGTGCCAGCACCATGCTGGGGCCTGGGGCCAACGTCCTGACTTTC. Translated, it gives CASTMLGPGANVLTF.

CDR3 nucleotide sequence: TGTGCCAGCAGCTTATCACAGACTAGCGGGAGATGGGGAAAAGATACGCAGTATTTT. Translation: CASSLSQTSGRWGKDTQYF. The rearrangement joins TRBV7-9 to TRBJ2-3; 12 bases match TRBD2. The CDR3 covers 19 residues. Germline V gene sequence: CDR1 SEHNR, CDR2 FQNEAQ (reference sequence). Trimming removed 2 bases from V and 5 bases from J; junction bases left unmatched: 14.

The chain has TRBV15 and TRBJ2-5, with a possible D match to TRBD2 (6 bases). Germline CDR1 reads LNHNV; CDR2 reads YYDKDF (reference sequence). The CDR3 has 15 residues. V was clipped by 1 base and J by 5 bases, with 14 bases between them. The CDR3, as DNA: TGTGCCACCAGCAGAGGGGCCAGTGGAGGGGAGACCCAGTACTTC. Translating it yields CATSRGASGGETQYF.